The 9 T cell receptor beta chains below were found in one sample sequenced in a study of blood T cell repertoires in COVID-19. Only in-frame clones appear in the TCRdb table, and some are missing; sequencing was by immunoSEQ multiplex PCR. The table lists 150,000 or so clones, about four fifths of them singletons, with roughly 15% in the top ten. The sequencing sample was made of peripheral blood. The source of these receptors is a human donor with acute or convalescent COVID-19. The donor label of this sample is uncertain.

This chain links TRBV19 with TRBJ1-5; D gene ambiguous. From germline, CDR1 is LNHDA and CDR2 SQIVND (reference sequence). There are 16 residues in the CDR3. The V and J ends lost 1 base and 2 bases respectively, with 12 bases between them. The DNA for the CDR3 is TGTGCCAGTAGTATAGGGCCGGGTATGGGCAATCAGCCCCAGCATTTT. Its translation: CASSIGPGMGNQPQHF.

This chain connects TRBV11-2 to TRBJ1-2; TRBD1 matches at 8 bases. This CDR3 has 17 residues. The V gene's germline CDR1 is SGHAT and CDR2 FQNNGV. Trimming took 1 base from V and 3 from J; bases not matched to a gene: 10. As DNA, the CDR3 is TGTGCCAGCAGCTTAGCGGGACAGGAAATTTCTCACTATGGCTACACCTTC. Its translation: CASSLAGQEISHYGYTF.

This rearrangement joins TRBV25-1 to TRBJ1-5, with 7 bases lining up with TRBD1. The CDR3 has 14 residues. CDR1 and CDR2 (germline): MGHDK, SYGVNS. Trimming cost V 0 bases and J 9 bases; bases outside gene matches: 5. In nucleotides, the CDR3 is TGTGCCAGCAGTGAATATCGACAGGGACTGCCCCAGCATTTT. It translates to CASSEYRQGLPQHF.

The chain carries TRBV7-2 and TRBJ2-1, with a possible D match to TRBD2 (7 bases). Germline-derived CDR1 and CDR2 are SGHTA and FQGNSA. Trimming cost V 1 base and J 4 bases, with 14 bases left between them. The CDR3 runs 16 residues. As DNA, the CDR3 is TGTGCCAGCAGCTTAGTGGGCGGGGGCTTATACAATGAGCAGTTCTTC. Its translation is CASSLVGGGLYNEQFF.

The CDR3 protein is CASRRTENEKLFF. Written as DNA, the CDR3 is TGTGCCAGCAGGCGGACAGAAAATGAAAAACTGTTTTTT. The chain combines TRBV3-1 (or the pseudogene TRBV3-2) with TRBJ1-4, with a tentative D call TRBD1 (6 bases). The V gene lost 6 bases and the J gene lost 5 bases, with 10 bases spanning the gap. Germline V gives CDR1 LGHDT, CDR2 YNNKEL (reference sequence). The CDR3 is 13 residues long.

This clone showed up just once. CDR3 residues: CASQPPGQGYGYTF. The CDR3 nucleotides are TGTGCCAGTCAACCCCCGGGACAGGGCTATGGCTACACCTTC. This chain connects TRBV19 to TRBJ1-2, with 9 bases lining up with TRBD1. The CDR3 runs 14 residues. The junction had 8 bases not matched to a gene; V was cut back by 8 bases and J by 4 bases. The germline CDR1 and CDR2 sequences are LNHDA and SQIVND (reference sequence).

By share, this clone ranks as medium-sized. This chain connects TRBV7-9 to TRBJ2-7; 8 positions match TRBD1. Germline CDR1 reads SEHNR; CDR2 reads FQNEAQ (reference sequence). After removal of 5 bases from V and 6 bases from J, the junction contained 3 bases not matched to a gene. The CDR3 spans 12 residues. The CDR3 loop reads CASSQDRGEQYF. The CDR3 region has the DNA TGTGCCAGCAGCCAAGACAGGGGCGAGCAGTACTTC.

The chain has TRBV7-3 and TRBJ2-5, with TRBD2 as a possible D gene (6 bases). Per germline, CDR1 SGHTA and CDR2 FQGTGA. Deletions cut 5 bases from V and 2 bases from J, with 9 bases between. This CDR3 region has 13 residues. The CDR3 sequence is CASSRGSQETQYF. CDR3 bases: TGTGCCAGCAGCCGGGGGTCTCAAGAGACCCAGTACTTC.

The rearrangement uses TRBV5-6 and TRBJ1-5; 8 bases fit TRBD1. CDR3 size: 18 residues. Germline CDR1 reads SGHDT; CDR2 reads YYEEEE. The V and J ends lost 3 bases and 2 bases, in that order; junction bases with no gene match: 13. CDR3 sequence: CASSSLDRGGRGNQPQHF. DNA of the CDR3: TGTGCCAGCAGCTCACTAGACAGGGGAGGCCGGGGCAATCAGCCCCAGCATTTT.